A selection of T cell receptor beta chains follows, all from one sample in a study of graft-versus-host responses after intestinal transplantation. Their antigens remain unidentified. Profiled with immunoSEQ multiplex PCR; TCRdb holds only in-frame clones, not every one. The sample lists about 90,000 clones, approximately 80% occurring once. Material: unstimulated CD4+ T cells sorted from spleen or lymph node cells, obtained before intestinal transplant. The receptors were sampled from a human donor who received an intestinal transplant. The CDR3 runs from the conserved cysteine through the conserved F or W. D genes are given only for firm matches. Part of the rows lack a size; the others show once, few, many or a class for expanded clones.

J: TRBJ2-3; D: TRBD1; V: TRBV5-1; size: -; CDR3: CASSADRGGDTQYF; DNA: TGCGCCAGCAGCGCGGACAGGGGAGGAGATACGCAGTATTTT
J: TRBJ2-7; D: -; V: TRBV6-1; size: -; CDR3: CANGRGYEQYF; DNA: TGTGCCAATGGTAGAGGGTACGAGCAGTACTTC
J: TRBJ2-2; D: TRBD2; V: TRBV19; size: -; CDR3: CATKSGFSGRADTGELFF; DNA: TGTGCCACTAAGTCAGGATTCAGCGGGAGGGCCGACACCGGGGAGCTGTTTTTT
J: TRBJ2-4; D: TRBD2; V: TRBV7-9; size: -; CDR3: CASSLESGIAKNIQYF; DNA: TGTGCCAGCAGCTTAGAGAGCGGGATCGCTAAAAACATTCAGTACTTC
J: TRBJ2-7; D: -; V: TRBV2; size: -; CDR3: CAGLTFAYEQYF; DNA: TGTGCCGGGCTAACTTTCGCCTACGAGCAGTACTTC
J: TRBJ2-7; D: -; V: TRBV6-5; size: -; CDR3: CASSQHGGEQYF; DNA: TGTGCCAGCAGTCAGCACGGAGGTGAGCAGTACTTC
J: TRBJ1-6; D: -; V: TRBV6-5; size: few; CDR3: CASSYAEGVNSPLHF; DNA: TGTGCCAGCAGTTACGCCGAGGGGGTAAATTCACCCCTCCACTTT
J: TRBJ1-1; D: -; V: TRBV11-2; size: -; CDR3: CASSFGSGREAFF; DNA: TGTGCCAGCAGCTTTGGTAGCGGCAGGGAAGCTTTCTTT
J: TRBJ2-1; D: -; V: TRBV28; size: -; CDR3: CARASGFF; DNA: TGTGCCAGGGCGTCGGGGTTCTTC
J: TRBJ1-6; D: TRBD1; V: TRBV2; size: -; CDR3: CASSWDRVESPLHF; DNA: TGTGCCAGCAGTTGGGACAGGGTTGAGTCACCCCTCCACTTT
J: TRBJ2-7; D: -; V: TRBV5-8; size: -; CDR3: CASSPGGHSYEQYF; DNA: TGTGCCAGCAGCCCGGGGGGACACTCCTACGAGCAGTACTTC
J: TRBJ1-5; D: TRBD1; V: TRBV6-5; size: -; CDR3: CASRRRQGSNQPQHF; DNA: TGTGCCAGCAGACGTCGACAGGGGAGCAATCAGCCCCAGCATTTT
J: TRBJ2-7; D: TRBD1; V: TRBV9; size: -; CDR3: CASSVGTGGLYEQYF; DNA: TGTGCCAGCAGCGTGGGGACAGGGGGCCTCTACGAGCAGTACTTC
J: TRBJ2-2; D: -; V: TRBV18; size: -; CDR3: CASSPTDSTGELFF; DNA: TGTGCCAGCTCACCCACGGACTCGACGGGGGAGCTGTTTTTT
J: TRBJ2-2; D: -; V: TRBV27; size: -; CDR3: CASSLQGYTGELFF; DNA: TGTGCCAGCAGTTTACAGGGGTACACCGGGGAGCTGTTTTTT
J: TRBJ1-1; D: -; V: TRBV5-1; size: -; CDR3: CASSPGQNTEAFF; DNA: TGCGCCAGCAGCCCGGGACAGAACACTGAAGCTTTCTTT
J: TRBJ1-3; D: -; V: TRBV4-2; size: -; CDR3: CASSQAGEISGNTIYF; DNA: TGTGCCAGCAGCCAAGCGGGGGAGATCTCTGGAAACACCATATATTTT
J: TRBJ2-3; D: TRBD2; V: TRBV2; size: few; CDR3: CASSEPLAGVDTQYF; DNA: TGTGCCAGCAGTGAACCGCTAGCGGGGGTGGATACGCAGTATTTT
J: TRBJ2-7; D: TRBD1; V: TRBV28; size: -; CDR3: CASSYSDRGEQYF; DNA: TGTGCCAGCAGTTACTCCGACAGGGGCGAGCAGTACTTC
J: TRBJ2-5; D: -; V: TRBV4-1; size: -; CDR3: CASSLIDRWEETQYF; DNA: TGCGCCAGCAGCCTGATTGACAGGTGGGAAGAGACCCAGTACTTC
J: TRBJ2-4; D: TRBD1; V: TRBV14; size: -; CDR3: CASSQDGDRVDIQYF; DNA: TGTGCCAGCAGCCAAGATGGGGACAGGGTTGACATTCAGTACTTC
J: TRBJ2-3; D: -; V: TRBV7-6; size: once; CDR3: CASSLARGVVTDTQYF; DNA: TGTGCCAGCAGCTTAGCGCGCGGGGTCGTCACAGATACGCAGTATTTT
J: TRBJ2-7; D: -; V: TRBV5-4; size: -; CDR3: CASSLGGAAYEQYF; DNA: TGTGCCAGCAGCTTGGGTGGGGCGGCGTACGAGCAGTACTTC
J: TRBJ1-1; D: TRBD1; V: TRBV13; size: -; CDR3: CASSFDRGPTEAFF; DNA: TGTGCCAGCAGCTTCGACAGGGGGCCCACTGAAGCTTTCTTT
J: TRBJ2-2; D: -; V: TRBV7-3; size: -; CDR3: CASSVAGRGTGELFF; DNA: TGTGCCAGCAGCGTCGCGGGGCGCGGCACCGGGGAGCTGTTTTTT
J: TRBJ2-7; D: TRBD2; V: TRBV10-3; size: -; CDR3: CAIKASGTYEQYF; DNA: TGTGCCATCAAAGCTAGCGGGACCTACGAGCAGTACTTC
J: TRBJ2-7; D: TRBD2; V: TRBV7-8; size: -; CDR3: CASSPRPLAGGHEQYF; DNA: TGTGCCAGCAGCCCCCGCCCACTAGCGGGGGGCCACGAGCAGTACTTC
J: TRBJ2-2; D: -; V: TRBV28; size: once; CDR3: CASSFPGNTGELFF; DNA: TGTGCCAGCAGTTTCCCAGGGAACACCGGGGAGCTGTTTTTT
J: TRBJ1-2; D: -; V: TRBV6-5; size: -; CDR3: CASSPGGTSGYTF; DNA: TGTGCCAGCAGTCCGGGGGGGACATCTGGCTACACCTTC
J: TRBJ2-7; D: TRBD1; V: TRBV6-1; size: few; CDR3: CASSDQTGGNEQYF; DNA: TGTGCCAGCAGTGATCAGACAGGGGGCAACGAGCAGTACTTC
J: TRBJ2-2; D: TRBD2; V: TRBV7-6; size: -; CDR3: CASSPRVAGDTGELFF; DNA: TGTGCCAGCAGCCCGAGGGTAGCGGGAGACACCGGGGAGCTGTTTTTT
J: TRBJ1-4; D: TRBD1; V: TRBV15; size: -; CDR3: CATSTQQGVDEKLFF; DNA: TGTGCCACCAGCACCCAACAGGGGGTTGATGAAAAACTGTTTTTT
J: TRBJ1-4; D: -; V: TRBV4-1; size: -; CDR3: CASSQDSRAPGGKEKLFF; DNA: TGCGCCAGCAGCCAAGATTCCCGGGCTCCGGGGGGGAAGGAAAAACTGTTTTTT